This T cell receptor (beta chain) was obtained from a study of blood T cell repertoires in COVID-19. Assay used: immunoSEQ multiplex PCR; TCRdb lists only in-frame clones, some missing. The repertoire includes roughly 79,000 clones, roughly 84% of them detected once, and 3% to 4.5% sits in the top ten. V lost 0 bases and J lost 4, with 6 bases in between. Germline V gene sequence: CDR1 SGHTA, CDR2 FQGNSA. CDR3 length: 14 residues. The sequence derives from a man in his fifties with acute or convalescent COVID-19. The chain couples TRBV7-2 to TRBJ1-4; D gene unclear. Input material: peripheral blood. For the CDR3, the DNA is TGTGCCAGCAGCTTAGCCAGGTTTAATGAAAAACTGTTTTTT. Amino acid sequence: CASSLARFNEKLFF.